The 30 T cell receptor beta chains given below trace back to one sample, sequenced in a study of OX40 agonist ivuxolimab in advanced cancers. Generated by immunoSEQ multiplex PCR, the TCRdb table keeps only in-frame clones and is missing some. The sample shows tens of thousands of clones, around 89% of them seen only once. The material was CD4+ or CD8+ T cells sorted from blood, obtained in a trial of the OX40 agonist ivuxolimab. All receptors come from an adult with an advanced solid tumor such as melanoma, head and neck, liver or kidney cancer.

V gene TRBV6-1 combines with J gene TRBJ1-5; TRBD1 is a possible D gene (6 bases). From germline, CDR1 is MNHNS and CDR2 SASEGT. V lost 3 bases, J lost 7 bases, and 25 bases lay in between. This CDR3 comprises 18 residues. CDR3 coding DNA: TGTGCCAGCAGTGAGGAGAATCCAGGTGTGGGGGCTTGGCAGCCCCAGCATTTT. Its translation: CASSEENPGVGAWQPQHF.

This clone was counted only a few times. The chain links TRBV30 to TRBJ2-7; D gene unclear. V gave up 0 bases and J gave up 4 bases, with 7 bases separating them. CDR3 length equals 12 residues. The V gene's germline CDR1 is GTSNPN and CDR2 SVGIG (reference sequence). CDR3 loop: CAWSVVRYEQYF. CDR3 DNA sequence: TGTGCCTGGAGTGTAGTGAGGTACGAGCAGTACTTC.

This rearrangement joins TRBV7-3 to TRBJ2-2; D is ambiguous. Looked up from germline, CDR1 is SGHTA and CDR2 is FQGTGA. Between the trimmed V and J ends, which lost 2 bases and 5 bases, there was a span of 6 bases. This CDR3 is 13 amino acids long. The CDR3 nucleotides are TGTGCCAGCAGCTTATCCGGGACCGGGGAGCTGTTTTTT. Protein: CASSLSGTGELFF.

The chain is built from TRBV7-9 and TRBJ2-5; 9 bases fit TRBD1. The CDR3 has 15 residues. The V and J ends lost 2 bases and 5 bases, in that order; junction bases with no gene match: 6. CDR1 and CDR2 (germline): SEHNR, FQNEAQ (reference sequence). The CDR3, as DNA: TGTGCCAGCAGCTTAACTACAGGGGGCCCGGAGACCCAGTACTTC. It encodes CASSLTTGGPETQYF.

V and J are TRBV5-1 and TRBJ2-2; D is undetermined. The CDR3 spans 13 residues. Germline V lookup: CDR1 SGHRS, CDR2 YFSETQ. The V end was cut by 1 base, the J end by 6 bases, with 7 bases between. The CDR3 protein is CASSLFWSGELFF. The CDR3 DNA reads as TGCGCCAGCAGCTTGTTTTGGTCCGGGGAGCTGTTTTTT.

This clone was recorded only once. The chain joins TRBV30 to TRBJ2-1; 8 bases are shared with TRBD2. The CDR3 is made up of 17 amino acids. The germline CDR1 and CDR2 sequences are GTSNPN and SVGIG (reference sequence). Trimming at V came to 1 base and at J to 4 bases, leaving 12 bases not matched to a gene. Written as DNA, the CDR3 is TGTGCCTGGAGTGCCTGGTGGGGAGCGGGAGATTACAATGAGCAGTTCTTC. It translates to CAWSAWWGAGDYNEQFF.

This clone was observed a few times. The V and J genes are TRBV7-3 and TRBJ1-6; D remains unclear. CDR3 size: 13 residues. Trimming took off 2 bases at V and 7 bases at J, with 6 bases between the two ends. Per germline, CDR1 SGHTA and CDR2 FQGTGA. In nucleotides, the CDR3 is TGTGCCAGCAGCTTATCCGGCAATTCACCCCTCCACTTT. Translating it yields CASSLSGNSPLHF.

By frequency in the sample, this clone is medium-sized. Other DNA variants within this sample encode the same CDR3. This chain links TRBV30 with TRBJ1-1, with TRBD1 as a possible D gene (5 bases). The germline CDR1 and CDR2 sequences are GTSNPN and SVGIG (reference sequence). The CDR3 contains 12 residues. The V and J ends lost 3 bases and 7 bases respectively, with 12 bases between them. The DNA of the CDR3 is TGTGCCTGGAGCCGTGGGGGGAATGAAGCTTTCTTT. Encoded protein: CAWSRGGNEAFF.

This chain joins TRBV29-1 and TRBJ1-1; D unclear. The CDR3 length is 12 residues. Germline assignment: CDR1 SQVTM and CDR2 ANQGSEA. Trimming cost V 3 bases and J 8 bases, with 13 bases left between them. The CDR3 DNA reads TGCAGCGTTGAGGGTCCAAACGCCGAAGCTTTCTTT. It yields the protein CSVEGPNAEAFF.

The chain employs TRBV7-9 and TRBJ2-7, with 10 bases lining up with TRBD1. The CDR3 length is 15 residues. J lost 1 base, V lost 5 bases, and 5 bases had no gene match. Per the germline V gene, CDR1 is SEHNR and CDR2 is FQNEAQ (reference sequence). The CDR3 DNA reads as TGTGCCAGCAGCGCCCGGGACAGGGGATCCTACGAGCAGTACTTC. The encoded protein is CASSARDRGSYEQYF.

The sample holds one count of this clone. The chain carries TRBV7-9 and TRBJ1-4; D unresolved. The CDR3 contains 13 residues. CDR1 is SEHNR and CDR2 is FQNEAQ in the germline V gene (reference sequence). Trimming cost V 4 bases and J 6 bases, with 9 bases left between them. CDR3 sequence: CASSSHTDEKLFF. The CDR3 DNA reads TGTGCCAGCAGCTCTCACACGGATGAAAAACTGTTTTTT.

V and J are TRBV19 and TRBJ2-3, with D perhaps assigned TRBD1 or TRBD2 (5 bases each). V was pared by 7 bases and J by 3 bases, with 14 bases between. Germline CDR1 and CDR2: LNHDA and SQIVND (reference sequence). CDR3 length equals 14 residues. This CDR3 is CASKEGRSTDTQYF. The CDR3 bases are TGTGCCAGTAAAGAGGGGCGGTCAACAGATACGCAGTATTTT.

This chain connects TRBV5-1 to TRBJ2-1, with 11 bases matching TRBD2. V dropped 3 bases and J dropped 9; count of bases not matched to a gene: 8. The V gene's germline CDR1 is SGHRS and CDR2 YFSETQ. The CDR3 runs to 15 residues. The DNA for the CDR3 is TGCGCCAGCAGCTCTACTAGCGGGAGAAGGGTTGAGCAGTTCTTC. This gives the protein CASSSTSGRRVEQFF.

The chain employs TRBV15 and TRBJ1-1; no clear D. CDR1 LNHNV and CDR2 YYDKDF come from the germline V gene (reference sequence). The CDR3 spans 15 residues. V lost 0 bases and J 1 base, leaving 9 bases between the germline ends. CDR3 loop: CATSRDYLRNTEAFF. The CDR3, as DNA: TGTGCCACCAGCAGAGATTATCTTAGGAACACTGAAGCTTTCTTT.

V usage is TRBV5-1 and J usage is TRBJ1-3; D gene unclear. V lost 7 bases and J 0 bases, leaving 17 bases between the germline ends. CDR1 is SGHRS and CDR2 is YFSETQ in the germline V gene. CDR3 length: 16 amino acids. CDR3 DNA: TGCGCCAGCTCTCGCTCGGGAACCGTCTCTGGAAACACCATATATTTT. Its translation is CASSRSGTVSGNTIYF.

For this clone: Different DNA sequences within this sample yield the same CDR3. V and J are TRBV9 and TRBJ2-3; no clear D. The ends were cut back, 0 bases at V and 2 bases at J, with 4 bases in the middle. There are 13 residues in the CDR3. Looked up from germline, CDR1 is SGDLS and CDR2 is YYNGEE. CDR3 nucleotides: TGTGCCAGCAGCGTAGAGGTCACAGATACGCAGTATTTT. Encoded protein: CASSVEVTDTQYF.

The chain carries TRBV6-6 and TRBJ1-5; unclear D gene. Germline V gives CDR1 MNHNY, CDR2 SVGAGI (reference sequence). The CDR3 is 16 residues long. Trimming removed 2 bases at V and 8 bases at J, with 19 bases between. The CDR3 sequence is CASSYKETILAEPQHF. CDR3 nucleotides: TGTGCCAGCAGTTACAAGGAGACGATCCTTGCGGAGCCCCAGCATTTT.

This chain joins TRBV7-9 and TRBJ1-1; TRBD1 agrees at 7 bases. Germline CDR1 and CDR2: SEHNR and FQNEAQ (reference sequence). The CDR3 consists of 12 residues. Germline trimming cut 4 bases from V and 10 bases from J; bases unmatched to any gene: 6. For the CDR3, the DNA is TGTGCCAGCAGCTCGTCGACAGGGAGAGCTTTCTTT. Protein: CASSSSTGRAFF.

The chain has TRBV6-5 and TRBJ2-7; the match to TRBD2 covers 8 bases. Germline assignment: CDR1 MNHEY and CDR2 SVGAGI. The CDR3 runs 16 residues. J gave up 4 bases and V 7 bases, and 15 bases lay outside the gene matches. CDR3 coding DNA: TGTGCCAGCACTTCCTCTAGCGGGTCCCGGTTTTACGAGCAGTACTTC. Encoded protein: CASTSSSGSRFYEQYF.

The J gene is TRBJ2-1, the V gene TRBV11-2; the D gene is possibly TRBD2 (6 bases). V was trimmed by 10 bases and J by 6 bases, leaving 13 bases between them. Germline loops: CDR1 SGHAT, CDR2 FQNNGV. The CDR3 contains 12 residues. DNA for the CDR3: TGTGCCACCGGGAGCTGGGGCAATGAGCAGTTCTTC. Protein: CATGSWGNEQFF.

V usage is TRBV10-3 and J usage is TRBJ2-1, with TRBD2 matching over 9 bases. This CDR3 has 17 amino acids. J lost 9 bases, V lost 6 bases, and 18 bases had no gene match. Germline CDR1 and CDR2: ENHRY and SYGVKD. The chain's CDR3 is CAIRASGMVAGEGEQFF. DNA for the CDR3: TGTGCCATCAGGGCGTCGGGTATGGTAGCGGGAGAGGGTGAGCAGTTCTTC.

The chain links TRBV30 to TRBJ2-3; 9 positions agree with TRBD1. V trimming: 8 bases; J trimming: 3 bases; junction bases outside the gene matches: 6. Germline CDR1 reads GTSNPN; CDR2 reads SVGIG (reference sequence). This CDR3 spans 13 amino acids. Here the CDR3 reads CAGQGIGTDTQYF. The CDR3 DNA reads TGTGCCGGACAGGGGATTGGGACAGATACGCAGTATTTT.

The rearrangement uses TRBV30 and TRBJ2-6, with no clear D. The length of the CDR3 is 16 residues. The V end was cut by 0 bases, the J end by 1 base, with 10 bases between. Germline CDR1 and CDR2: GTSNPN and SVGIG (reference sequence). This CDR3 reads CAWSVLSPSGANVLTF. Written as DNA, the CDR3 is TGTGCCTGGAGTGTACTTTCCCCGTCTGGGGCCAACGTCCTGACTTTC.

This rearrangement joins TRBV9 to TRBJ1-4; D ambiguous. The germline gives CDR1 SGDLS, CDR2 YYNGEE. CDR3 size: 16 residues. Trimming left V 0 bases short and J 0 bases short, with 9 bases between. The chain's CDR3 is CASSVDPVATNEKLFF. The DNA of the CDR3 is TGTGCCAGCAGCGTAGACCCGGTTGCAACTAATGAAAAACTGTTTTTT. The whole variable domain, filled in from reference TRBV9 and TRBJ1-4, reads DSGVTQTPKHLITATGQRVTLRCSPRSGDLSVYWYQQSLDQGLQFLIQYYNGEERAKGNILERFSAQQFPDLHSELNLSSLELGDSALYFCASSVDPVATNEKLFFGSGTQLSVL.

The rearrangement links TRBV4-2 to TRBJ2-7; 11 bases line up with TRBD2. The germline V gene encodes CDR1 LGHNA and CDR2 YNFKEQ. Losses at the gene ends were 1 base for V and 4 bases for J; bases not matched to a gene: 12. The CDR3 is 18 residues long. The CDR3 coding sequence is TGTGCCAGCAGCCAAGCCGGAACCACTAGCGGGAGTTCGTACGAGCAGTACTTC. Its translation: CASSQAGTTSGSSYEQYF.

This chain links TRBV18 with TRBJ2-1; 9 bases are shared with TRBD1. After removal of 6 bases from V and 15 bases from J, the junction contained 6 bases not matched to a gene. Germline CDR1 and CDR2: KGHSH and LQKENI. This CDR3 region has 11 residues. DNA for the CDR3: TGTGCCAGCTCTCAAACAGGGGGCCCGTTCTTC. Its translation: CASSQTGGPFF. Full variable domain (outside the CDR3, taken from reference TRBV18 and TRBJ2-1): NAGVMQNPRHLVRRRGQEARLRCSPMKGHSHVYWYRQLPEEGLKFMVYLQKENIIDESGMPKERFSAEFPKEGPSILRIQQVVRGDSAAYFCASSQTGGPFFGPGTRLTVL.

This clone was observed a few times. This rearrangement joins TRBV29-1 to TRBJ2-5; maybe TRBD2 (5 bases). Trimming took 7 bases from V and 5 from J, leaving 14 bases between them. Germline CDR1 and CDR2: SQVTM and ANQGSEA. CDR3 length: 12 amino acids. CDR3 amino acids: CSAATSLETQYF. DNA for the CDR3: TGCAGCGCCGCAACTAGTCTCGAGACCCAGTACTTC.

This chain uses TRBV6-6 with TRBJ1-5; D may be TRBD1 (6 bases). Germline CDR1 and CDR2: MNHNY and SVGAGI (reference sequence). Trimming removed 2 bases from V and 9 bases from J, with 14 bases in between. This CDR3 spans 14 amino acids. CDR3 sequence: CASSYRTAVLPQHF. Here the CDR3 DNA reads TGTGCCAGCAGTTACAGGACAGCCGTGTTGCCCCAGCATTTT.

The genes are TRBV29-1 and TRBJ2-1, with D possibly being TRBD1 (5 bases). Trimming removed 7 bases at V and 2 bases at J, with 12 bases between. Germline V gene lookup returns CDR1 SQVTM and CDR2 ANQGSEA. The CDR3 spans 13 residues. This CDR3 reads CSGGGRAYNEQFF. The CDR3 DNA follows: TGCAGCGGGGGTGGCAGGGCCTACAATGAGCAGTTCTTC.

CDR3 sequence reads: CASSPWGAGMNTEAFF. The CDR3 DNA sequence: TGTGCCAGCTCACCTTGGGGGGCGGGAATGAACACTGAAGCTTTCTTT. This chain links TRBV18 with TRBJ1-1, with a weak D call TRBD1 (6 bases). Germline-derived CDR1 and CDR2 are KGHSH and LQKENI. This CDR3 comprises 16 residues. The V and J ends lost 3 bases and 0 bases respectively, with 14 bases between them.